This T cell receptor beta chain was retrieved from a study of cytomegalovirus exposure and HLA in healthy donors. Nominally healthy donors provided the samples, though records likely missed some immune exposures. Study findings and constraints: Likely technical artifact: a cluster of highly shared sequence variants. Later examination showed HLA-associated TCR beta chains had greater clonal expansion than equally common others. TCR beta V- and J-gene trimming, according to a later analysis, was linked to a missense DCLRE1C variant.

With regard to this clone: Its antigen remains unknown.

Researchers ran the PCR with 60 Vbeta and 13 Jbeta primers. The protocol was immunoSEQ multiplex PCR, while the TCRdb copy is restricted to in-frame clones and leaves out a portion. The repertoire consists of about 150,000 clones, with approximately 80% occurring once and the leading ten covering around 6.2%. The germline V and J ends were trimmed by 1 base and 0 bases, with 7 bases remaining between them. This CDR3 spans 15 amino acids. Germline CDR1 LGHNA, CDR2 YNFKEQ. The V call is TRBV4-2, the J call TRBJ2-1, with D possibly being TRBD2 (5 bases). The sequence derives from a man younger than 45 in good health and CMV-seropositive. Input material: PBMCs. The CDR3: CASSQVTSSYNEQFF. The CDR3 region has the DNA TGTGCCAGCAGCCAAGTTACTAGCTCCTACAATGAGCAGTTCTTC.